The entry below gives a single TCR beta chain sequence along with its context. Antigen specificity is unknown. The data stem from a study of OX40 agonist ivuxolimab in advanced cancers. Overall study context: Ivuxolimab was delivered to patients intravenously every 2 weeks at doses spanning 0.01 to 10 mg/kg. Aged roughly 20 to 85 with a mean of roughly 65 years, they were about 78% male.

In germline, CDR1 is SGHNT, CDR2 YYREEE (reference sequence). There are 15 residues in the CDR3. V lost 1 base and J lost 6; bases outside the gene matches: 7. Study observations and caveats: The authors did not determine the antigen specificity of the expanded peripheral T cells. The average count of expanded clones was higher among CD8+ T cells than among CD4+.

TCRdb keeps only in-frame clones here, not all; method: immunoSEQ multiplex PCR. The sample holds about 64,000 clones, 88% seen once. This rearrangement joins TRBV5-4 to TRBJ2-1; 7 nucleotides line up with TRBD2. This sequence was found in an adult with an advanced solid tumor such as melanoma, head and neck, liver or kidney cancer. The specimen comprised CD4+ or CD8+ T cells sorted from blood, sampled in a trial of the OX40 agonist ivuxolimab. CDR3 sequence reads: CASSLPRASGNEQFF. CDR3 coding DNA: TGTGCCAGCAGCTTGCCCCGGGCTAGCGGCAATGAGCAGTTCTTC.